This T cell receptor (beta chain) was identified in a study of cytomegalovirus exposure and HLA in healthy donors. Study information: The roughly 110 validation repertoires were produced on the same platform as the 550 to 700 repertoires of the first cohort. This was reported in a later analysis. Regarding the study as a whole: Using the classifier, cytomegalovirus status was reportedly diagnosed with high specificity and sensitivity. One later analysis, an examination of the 90 to 150 validation repertoires, found that first-cohort TCR clusters tended to co-occur in them.

Measured with immunoSEQ multiplex PCR; TCRdb has only the in-frame clones, and not every one. The sample lists about 330,000 clones, roughly 90% seen once, with 1.2% in the top ten. As for this clone: What it binds is unknown.

This CDR3 is 17 amino acids long. The V gene's germline CDR1 is GTSNPN and CDR2 SVGIG (reference sequence). Trimming shortened V by 0 bases and J by 0 bases, and 12 bases separated the two germline ends. Specimen: PBMCs. The chain uses TRBV30 and TRBJ1-6; D unresolved. The sequence was obtained from a woman aged 25 to 39 in good health and CMV-seropositive. The CDR3 region is CAWSVSVRSSYNSPLHF. The DNA of the CDR3 is TGTGCCTGGAGTGTATCGGTCCGGAGCTCCTATAATTCACCCCTCCACTTT. Supplemented by reference TRBV30 and TRBJ1-6, the full variable domain reads SQTIHQWPATLVQPVGSPLSLECTVEGTSNPNLYWYRQAAGRGLQLLFYSVGIGQISSEVPQNLSASRPQDRQFILSSKKLLLSDSGFYLCAWSVSVRSSYNSPLHFGNGTRLTVT.